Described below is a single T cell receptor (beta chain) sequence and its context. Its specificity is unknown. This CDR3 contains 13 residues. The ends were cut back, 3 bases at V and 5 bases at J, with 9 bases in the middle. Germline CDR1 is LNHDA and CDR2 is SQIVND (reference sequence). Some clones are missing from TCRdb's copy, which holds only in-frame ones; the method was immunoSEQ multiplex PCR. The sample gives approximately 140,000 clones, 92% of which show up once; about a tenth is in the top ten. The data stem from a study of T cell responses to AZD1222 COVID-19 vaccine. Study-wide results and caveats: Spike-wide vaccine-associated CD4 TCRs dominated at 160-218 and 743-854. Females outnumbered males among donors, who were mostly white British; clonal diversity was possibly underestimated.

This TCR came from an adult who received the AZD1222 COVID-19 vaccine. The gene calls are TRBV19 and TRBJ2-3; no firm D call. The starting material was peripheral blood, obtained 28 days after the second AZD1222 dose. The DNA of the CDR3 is TGTGCCAGTAGTATCGTACTTCGAGATACGCAGTATTTT. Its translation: CASSIVLRDTQYF. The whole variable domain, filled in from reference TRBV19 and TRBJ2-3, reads DGGITQSPKYLFRKEGQNVTLSCEQNLNHDAMYWYRQDPGQGLRLIYYSQIVNDFQKGDIAEGYSVSREKKESFPLTVTSAQKNPTAFYLCASSIVLRDTQYFGPGTRLTVL.